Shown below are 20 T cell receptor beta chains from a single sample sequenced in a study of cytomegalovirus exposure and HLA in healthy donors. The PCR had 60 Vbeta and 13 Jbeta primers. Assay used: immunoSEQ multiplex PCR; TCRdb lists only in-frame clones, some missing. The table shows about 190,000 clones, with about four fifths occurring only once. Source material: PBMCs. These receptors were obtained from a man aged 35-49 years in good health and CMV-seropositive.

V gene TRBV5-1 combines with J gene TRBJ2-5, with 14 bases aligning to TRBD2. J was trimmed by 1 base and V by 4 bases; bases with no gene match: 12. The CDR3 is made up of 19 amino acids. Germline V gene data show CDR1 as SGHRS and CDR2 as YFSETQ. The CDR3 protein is CASSTGTSGSRGFQETQYF. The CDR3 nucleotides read TGCGCCAGCAGCACCGGGACTAGCGGGAGCAGGGGGTTCCAAGAGACCCAGTACTTC.

The CDR3 sequence: CASSLGLGPRGLYDTQFF. The DNA for the CDR3 is TGCGCCAGCAGCTTGGGTCTCGGGCCAAGGGGACTATATGATACCCAGTTCTTC. The rearrangement links TRBV5-1 to TRBJ2-1; 7 nucleotides match TRBD2. CDR3 length: 18 amino acids. Germline assignment: CDR1 SGHRS and CDR2 YFSETQ. J lost 13 bases, V lost 0 bases, and 22 bases had no gene match.

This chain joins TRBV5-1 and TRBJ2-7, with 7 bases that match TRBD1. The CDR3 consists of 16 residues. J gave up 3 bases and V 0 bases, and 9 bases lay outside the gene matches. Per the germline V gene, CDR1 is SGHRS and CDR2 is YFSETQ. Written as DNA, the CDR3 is TGCGCCAGCAGCTTGGCCCTGGGACAGTATCACTACGAGCAGTACTTC. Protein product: CASSLALGQYHYEQYF.

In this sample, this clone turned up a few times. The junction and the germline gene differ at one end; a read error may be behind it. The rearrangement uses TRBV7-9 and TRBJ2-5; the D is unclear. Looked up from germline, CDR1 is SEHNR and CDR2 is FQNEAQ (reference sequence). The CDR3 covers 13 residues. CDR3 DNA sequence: TGTTCCAGCAGCTCCCTAGTTTCAGAGACCCAGTACTTC. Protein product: CSSSSLVSETQYF.

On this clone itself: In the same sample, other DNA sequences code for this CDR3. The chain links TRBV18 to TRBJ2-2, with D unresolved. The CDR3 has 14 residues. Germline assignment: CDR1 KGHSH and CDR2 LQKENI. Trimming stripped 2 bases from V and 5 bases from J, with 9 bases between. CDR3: CASSPSHRTGELFF. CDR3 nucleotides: TGTGCCAGCTCACCAAGCCATCGAACCGGGGAGCTGTTTTTT.

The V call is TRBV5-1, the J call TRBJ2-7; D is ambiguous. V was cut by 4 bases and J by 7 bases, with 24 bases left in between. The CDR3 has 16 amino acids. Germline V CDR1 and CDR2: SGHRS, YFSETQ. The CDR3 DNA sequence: TGCGCCAGCAGCCTCCGGGTTACATTGGCTTTGAGAGAGCAGTACTTC. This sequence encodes CASSLRVTLALREQYF.

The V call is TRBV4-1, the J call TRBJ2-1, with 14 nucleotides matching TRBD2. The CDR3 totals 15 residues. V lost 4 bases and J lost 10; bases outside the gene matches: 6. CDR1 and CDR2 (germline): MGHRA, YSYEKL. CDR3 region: CASSPTGLAGVEQFF. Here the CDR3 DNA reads TGCGCCAGCAGCCCGACGGGACTAGCGGGGGTAGAGCAGTTCTTC.

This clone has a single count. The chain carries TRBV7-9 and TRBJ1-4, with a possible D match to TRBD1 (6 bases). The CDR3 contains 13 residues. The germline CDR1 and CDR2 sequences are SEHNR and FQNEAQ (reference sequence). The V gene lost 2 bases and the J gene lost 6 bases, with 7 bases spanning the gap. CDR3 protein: CASSLSGDEKLFF. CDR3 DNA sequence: TGTGCCAGCAGCTTATCAGGGGATGAAAAACTGTTTTTT.

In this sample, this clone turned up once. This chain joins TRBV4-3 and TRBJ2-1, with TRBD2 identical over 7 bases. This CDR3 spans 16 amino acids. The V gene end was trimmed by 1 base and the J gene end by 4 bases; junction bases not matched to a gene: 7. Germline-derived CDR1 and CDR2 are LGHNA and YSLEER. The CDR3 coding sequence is TGCGCCAGCAGCCAAGGGGGACTACCGGTGTACAATGAGCAGTTCTTC. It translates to CASSQGGLPVYNEQFF.

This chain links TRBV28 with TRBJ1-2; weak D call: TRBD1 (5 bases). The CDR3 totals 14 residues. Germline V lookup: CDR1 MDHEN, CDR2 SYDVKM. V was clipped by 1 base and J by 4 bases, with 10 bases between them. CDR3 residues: CASSLSGGSYGYTF. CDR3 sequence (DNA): TGTGCCAGCAGTTTATCGGGGGGTTCCTATGGCTACACCTTC.

DNA for the CDR3: TGTGCCAGCAGGGAGACAGGGAAGGACACTGAAGCTTTCTTT. Translating gives CASRETGKDTEAFF. The genes are TRBV6-1 and TRBJ1-1; 7 bases align to TRBD1. With 6 bases clipped from V and 3 bases from J, the junction kept 7 bases outside the gene matches. The length of the CDR3 is 14 residues. The germline V gene encodes CDR1 MNHNS and CDR2 SASEGT.

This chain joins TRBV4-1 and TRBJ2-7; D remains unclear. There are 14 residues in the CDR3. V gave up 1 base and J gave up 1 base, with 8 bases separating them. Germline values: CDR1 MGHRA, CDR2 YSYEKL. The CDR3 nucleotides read TGCGCCAGCAGCCAAGCATCGGAGTCCTACGAGCAGTACTTC. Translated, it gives CASSQASESYEQYF.

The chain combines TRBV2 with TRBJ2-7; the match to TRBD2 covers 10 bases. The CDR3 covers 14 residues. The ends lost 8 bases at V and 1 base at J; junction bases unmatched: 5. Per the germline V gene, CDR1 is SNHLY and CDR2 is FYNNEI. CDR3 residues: CASSILAGSYEQYF. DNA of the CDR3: TGTGCCAGCTCAATACTAGCGGGGTCCTACGAGCAGTACTTC.

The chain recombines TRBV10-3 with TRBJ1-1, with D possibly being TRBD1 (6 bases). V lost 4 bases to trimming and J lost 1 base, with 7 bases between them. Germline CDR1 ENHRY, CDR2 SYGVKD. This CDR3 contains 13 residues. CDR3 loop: CAISARGNTEAFF. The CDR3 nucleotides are TGTGCCATCAGTGCCAGGGGGAACACTGAAGCTTTCTTT.

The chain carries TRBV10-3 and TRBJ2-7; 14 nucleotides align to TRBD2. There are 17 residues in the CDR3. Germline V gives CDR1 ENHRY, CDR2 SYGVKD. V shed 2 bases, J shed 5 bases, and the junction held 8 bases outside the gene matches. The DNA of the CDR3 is TGTGCCATCAGTGAGGGGATTGGGACTAGCGGGAGTAACGAGCAGTACTTC. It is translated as CAISEGIGTSGSNEQYF.

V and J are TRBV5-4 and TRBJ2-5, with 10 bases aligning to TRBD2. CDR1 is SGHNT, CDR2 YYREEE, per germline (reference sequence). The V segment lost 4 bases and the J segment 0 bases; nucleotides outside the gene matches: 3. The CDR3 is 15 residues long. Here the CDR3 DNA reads TGTGCCAGCAGCGCTAGCGGGGGTTACCAAGAGACCCAGTACTTC. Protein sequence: CASSASGGYQETQYF.

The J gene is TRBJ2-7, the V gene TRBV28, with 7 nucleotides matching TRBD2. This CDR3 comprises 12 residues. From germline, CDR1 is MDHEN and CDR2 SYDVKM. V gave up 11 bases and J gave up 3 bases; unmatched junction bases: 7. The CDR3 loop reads CALGASGYEQYF. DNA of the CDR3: TGTGCCCTTGGGGCTAGCGGCTACGAGCAGTACTTC.

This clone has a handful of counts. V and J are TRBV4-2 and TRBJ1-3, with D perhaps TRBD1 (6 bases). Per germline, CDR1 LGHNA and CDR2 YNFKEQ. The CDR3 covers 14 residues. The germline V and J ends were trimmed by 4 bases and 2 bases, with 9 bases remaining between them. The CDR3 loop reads CASSRGGAGNTIYF. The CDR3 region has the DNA TGTGCCAGCAGCCGAGGGGGAGCTGGAAACACCATATATTTT.

The CDR3: CASSLLAGDGEQYF. Written as DNA, the CDR3 is TGTGCCAGCAGTTTACTAGCGGGGGACGGCGAGCAGTACTTC. The gene calls are TRBV7-9 and TRBJ2-7; 11 nucleotides agree with TRBD2. CDR3 size: 14 residues. V lost 6 bases, J lost 6 bases, and 7 bases stayed unmatched. CDR1 is SEHNR and CDR2 is FQNEAQ in the germline V gene (reference sequence).

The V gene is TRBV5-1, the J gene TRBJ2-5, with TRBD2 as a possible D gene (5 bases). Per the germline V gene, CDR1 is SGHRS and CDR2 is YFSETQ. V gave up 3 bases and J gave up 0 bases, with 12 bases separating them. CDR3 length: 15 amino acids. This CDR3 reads CASSSEAVYQETQYF. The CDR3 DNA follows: TGCGCCAGCAGCTCGGAGGCAGTGTACCAAGAGACCCAGTACTTC.